This entry lists 29 T cell receptor beta chains sequenced from one sample in a study of OX40 agonist ivuxolimab in advanced cancers. The method was immunoSEQ multiplex PCR; TCRdb's version includes in-frame clones alone and lacks a portion of them. The table records fewer than 95,000 clones, more than 80% of them present only once. The sequences come from CD4+ or CD8+ T cells sorted from blood, collected in a trial of the OX40 agonist ivuxolimab. These receptors all come from an adult with an advanced solid tumor such as melanoma, head and neck, liver or kidney cancer.

The genes are TRBV2 and TRBJ1-5; TRBD1 matches 8 bases. Per germline, CDR1 SNHLY and CDR2 FYNNEI. Trimming took 6 bases from V and 4 from J; bases not matched to a gene: 5. The CDR3 length is 14 residues. As DNA, the CDR3 is TGTGCCAGCAGCGTTGACAGGGGTAATCAGCCCCAGCATTTT. Protein: CASSVDRGNQPQHF.

The genes are TRBV11-2 and TRBJ2-7; D uncertain. This CDR3 has 15 amino acids. Trimming removed 0 bases at V and 4 bases at J, with 13 bases between. Germline-derived CDR1 and CDR2 are SGHAT and FQNNGV. Written as DNA, the CDR3 is TGTGCCAGCAGCTTAGAGGCTAAGGGTGGGTACGAGCAGTACGTC. Translated, it gives CASSLEAKGGYEQYV.

To note about this clone: Germline is not matched at one junction end, which may reflect a read error. The chain has TRBV29-1 and TRBJ1-2, with 7 bases aligning to TRBD1. The CDR3 sequence is 12 residues long. CDR1 and CDR2 (germline): SQVTM, ANQGSEA. CDR3 protein: CSVEQGRGGEAF. CDR3 nucleotides: TGCAGCGTTGAACAGGGCAGGGGGGGAGAAGCCTTC.

This chain joins TRBV7-9 and TRBJ1-6; TRBD1 is a possible D gene (5 bases). Trimming stripped 2 bases from V and 10 bases from J, with 15 bases between. This CDR3 comprises 15 residues. CDR1 SEHNR and CDR2 FQNEAQ come from the germline V gene (reference sequence). The DNA for the CDR3 is TGTGCCAGCAGCTTAATGGGGGTTGGGGAATCACCCCTCCACTTT. Its protein product is CASSLMGVGESPLHF. The whole variable domain, remainder taken from reference TRBV7-9 and TRBJ1-6, is DTGVSQNPRHKITKRGQNVTFRCDPISEHNRLYWYRQTLGQGPEFLTYFQNEAQLEKSRLLSDRFSAERPKGSFSTLEIQRTEQGDSAMYLCASSLMGVGESPLHFGNGTRLTVT.

The rearrangement uses TRBV6-5 and TRBJ2-5, with D perhaps TRBD2 (6 bases). V dropped 0 bases and J dropped 4 bases, with 12 bases sitting between them. Germline V lookup: CDR1 MNHEY, CDR2 SVGAGI. This CDR3 is built from 15 residues. The CDR3 DNA follows: TGTGCCAGCAGTTACTCGGGTGGAGGGACAGAGACCCAGTACTTC. Translated, it gives CASSYSGGGTETQYF.

This chain links TRBV5-6 with TRBJ2-5; no firm D call. This CDR3 contains 13 residues. V lost 2 bases, J lost 1 base, and 6 bases lay in between. CDR1 is SGHDT, CDR2 YYEEEE, per germline. The DNA for the CDR3 is TGTGCCAGCAGCTTCGGACCCCAAGAGACCCAGTACTTC. Encoded protein: CASSFGPQETQYF.

CDR3 nucleotides: TGTGCCAGCAGCTTCCGTATCGGGGCCGAGACCCAGTACTTC. This encodes CASSFRIGAETQYF. The gene calls are TRBV11-2 and TRBJ2-5, with D perhaps being TRBD1 or TRBD2 (5 bases each). V was clipped by 3 bases and J by 5 bases, with 13 bases between them. CDR1 is SGHAT and CDR2 is FQNNGV in the germline V gene. This CDR3 region has 14 residues. Using reference TRBV11-2 and TRBJ2-5 for the parts outside the CDR3, the full variable domain is EAGVAQSPRYKIIEKRQSVAFWCNPISGHATLYWYQQILGQGPKLLIQFQNNGVVDDSQLPKDRFSAERLKGVDSTLKIQPAKLEDSAVYLCASSFRIGAETQYFGPGTRLLVL.

This rearrangement joins TRBV5-1 to TRBJ1-1, with a weak D call TRBD1 (5 bases). Germline lookup yields CDR1 SGHRS and CDR2 YFSETQ. Trimming cost V 4 bases and J 11 bases, with 15 bases left between them. CDR3 length: 12 amino acids. The CDR3 nucleotides read TGCGCCAGCAGCCAAGGGGAGGGTTGGGCTTTCTTT. Encoded protein: CASSQGEGWAFF.

The chain uses TRBV7-9 and TRBJ1-2; TRBD1 agrees at 10 bases. Germline values: CDR1 SEHNR, CDR2 FQNEAQ (reference sequence). CDR3 length: 16 residues. V trimming: 3 bases; J trimming: 0 bases; junction bases outside the gene matches: 4. CDR3 sequence reads: CASSLGQGQANYGYTF. In DNA form, the CDR3 reads TGTGCCAGCAGCTTGGGACAGGGGCAAGCTAACTATGGCTACACCTTC. Based on the CDR3 plus reference TRBV7-9 and TRBJ1-2, the full variable domain is DTGVSQNPRHKITKRGQNVTFRCDPISEHNRLYWYRQTLGQGPEFLTYFQNEAQLEKSRLLSDRFSAERPKGSFSTLEIQRTEQGDSAMYLCASSLGQGQANYGYTFGSGTRLTVV.

V is TRBV11-2 and J is TRBJ2-6; D gene uncertain. The V gene's germline CDR1 is SGHAT and CDR2 FQNNGV. The CDR3 contains 15 residues. With 0 bases removed from V and 2 bases from J, the gap between germline ends came to 5 bases. For the CDR3, the DNA is TGTGCCAGCAGCTTAGACAGTACTGGGGCCAACGTCCTGACTTTC. Amino acid sequence: CASSLDSTGANVLTF.

The rearrangement joins TRBV7-9 to TRBJ2-7; weak D call: TRBD2 (6 bases). The length of the CDR3 is 15 residues. Germline V gene lookup returns CDR1 SEHNR and CDR2 FQNEAQ (reference sequence). Deletions cut 4 bases from V and 8 bases from J, with 21 bases between. This CDR3 is CASSSRGLTLNKQYF. In nucleotides, the CDR3 is TGTGCCAGCAGCTCTCGTGGACTAACGTTAAACAAGCAGTACTTC.

The V call is TRBV7-2, the J call TRBJ2-3; no clear D. V lost 5 bases, J lost 1 base, and 13 bases lay in between. This CDR3 spans 15 amino acids. Germline V gene data show CDR1 as SGHTA and CDR2 as FQGNSA. The CDR3 protein is CASSPDPARTDTQYF. The CDR3, as DNA: TGTGCCAGCAGCCCGGACCCAGCCCGCACAGATACGCAGTATTTT.

The chain carries TRBV19 and TRBJ2-2; possibly TRBD2 for D (5 bases). CDR3 length: 16 amino acids. The germline V gene encodes CDR1 LNHDA and CDR2 SQIVND (reference sequence). V lost 1 base and J 5 bases, leaving 14 bases between the germline ends. CDR3 in DNA: TGTGCCAGTAGTATAGCAACCCTACCGGGGACCGGGGAGCTGTTTTTT. This translates into CASSIATLPGTGELFF. Based on the CDR3 plus reference TRBV19 and TRBJ2-2, the full variable domain is DGGITQSPKYLFRKEGQNVTLSCEQNLNHDAMYWYRQDPGQGLRLIYYSQIVNDFQKGDIAEGYSVSREKKESFPLTVTSAQKNPTAFYLCASSIATLPGTGELFFGEGSRLTVL.

This chain uses TRBV10-3 with TRBJ2-7, with D possibly TRBD1 on 5 matching bases. This CDR3 region has 13 residues. Germline lookup yields CDR1 ENHRY and CDR2 SYGVKD. The V end lost 8 bases, the J end lost 0 bases, and 11 bases lay between the germline ends. The CDR3 nucleotides are TGTGCCATCGCCCCGACAGCCTCCTACGAGCAGTACGTC. The encoded protein is CAIAPTASYEQYV.

The CDR3 DNA sequence: TGCAGCGTTGAAACGGGACAGGATTACAATGAGCAGTTCTTC. It codes for CSVETGQDYNEQFF. The chain couples TRBV29-1 to TRBJ2-1; 8 positions match TRBD1. J gave up 4 bases and V 2 bases, and 4 bases lay outside the gene matches. Looked up from germline, CDR1 is SQVTM and CDR2 is ANQGSEA. CDR3 length: 14 residues.

The genes are TRBV28 and TRBJ1-5; 8 bases line up with TRBD1. Germline V CDR1 and CDR2: MDHEN, SYDVKM. The CDR3 has 15 amino acids. J gave up 4 bases and V 8 bases, and 10 bases lay outside the gene matches. This CDR3 reads CASAPRDRKNQPQHF. CDR3 sequence (DNA): TGTGCCAGCGCACCACGGGACAGGAAGAATCAGCCCCAGCATTTT.

This clone was counted only a few times. CDR3 region: CASSFALSSYNEQFF. CDR3 bases: TGTGCCAGCAGTTTTGCCTTGAGCTCCTACAATGAGCAGTTCTTC. V and J are TRBV6-5 and TRBJ2-1; no firm D call. Trimming took 4 bases from V and 0 from J, leaving 10 bases between them. The CDR3 covers 15 residues. The germline gives CDR1 MNHEY, CDR2 SVGAGI.

This chain joins TRBV7-9 and TRBJ2-1; D is uncertain. V lost 6 bases and J 0 bases, leaving 15 bases between the germline ends. Germline values: CDR1 SEHNR, CDR2 FQNEAQ (reference sequence). This CDR3 has 16 residues. As DNA, the CDR3 is TGTGCCAGCAGTCCAGACCAGGCAGGCTCCTACAATGAGCAGTTCTTC. Translating it yields CASSPDQAGSYNEQFF. Supplemented by reference TRBV7-9 and TRBJ2-1, the full variable domain reads DTGVSQNPRHKITKRGQNVTFRCDPISEHNRLYWYRQTLGQGPEFLTYFQNEAQLEKSRLLSDRFSAERPKGSFSTLEIQRTEQGDSAMYLCASSPDQAGSYNEQFFGPGTRLTVL.

This clone was seen only once. V gene TRBV5-5 combines with J gene TRBJ2-1, with 7 bases fitting TRBD1. V lost 4 bases and J lost 6; bases outside the gene matches: 4. In germline, CDR1 is SGHKS, CDR2 YYEKEE (reference sequence). The CDR3 covers 13 residues. The CDR3 is CASSPRGRNEQFF. The CDR3 coding sequence is TGTGCCAGCAGCCCAAGGGGGCGCAATGAGCAGTTCTTC.

This clone occurred a few times. This sequence joins TRBV7-6 and TRBJ2-5, with a weak D call TRBD1 (5 bases). Trimming took off 3 bases at V and 2 bases at J, with 10 bases between the two ends. CDR1 and CDR2 (germline): SGHVS, FNYEAQ. CDR3 length: 14 amino acids. Written as DNA, the CDR3 is TGTGCCAGCAGCTTGGACATTCTGCAAGAGACCCAGTACTTC. Translating it yields CASSLDILQETQYF. The full variable domain, rest sourced from reference TRBV7-6 and TRBJ2-5, is GAGVSQSPRYKVTKRGQDVALRCDPISGHVSLYWYRQALGQGPEFLTYFNYEAQQDKSGLPNDRFSAERPEGSISTLTIQRTEQRDSAMYRCASSLDILQETQYFGPGTRLLVL.

The rearrangement joins TRBV5-4 to TRBJ1-4; 8 bases align to TRBD1. V lost 3 bases to trimming and J lost 4 bases; unmatched junction nucleotides: 5. Germline V CDR1 and CDR2: SGHNT, YYREEE (reference sequence). CDR3 length: 15 residues. The CDR3 coding sequence is TGTGCCAGCAGCTCCGACAGGGGCGGTAATGAAAAACTGTTTTTT. This codes for CASSSDRGGNEKLFF.

The chain couples TRBV2 to TRBJ2-7; D gene ambiguous. This CDR3 spans 14 amino acids. Germline lookup yields CDR1 SNHLY and CDR2 FYNNEI. Trimming removed 4 bases from V and 1 base from J, with 11 bases in between. The chain's CDR3 is CASSGHRPSYEQYV. CDR3 nucleotides: TGTGCCAGCAGTGGCCATCGGCCTTCCTACGAGCAGTACGTC.

The chain employs TRBV6-5 and TRBJ2-2; D not resolved. This CDR3 contains 14 residues. The V and J ends lost 6 bases and 0 bases respectively, with 8 bases between them. CDR1 is MNHEY and CDR2 is SVGAGI in the germline V gene. DNA for the CDR3: TGTGCCAGCAGCGTTAGACCGAACACCGGGGAGCTGTTTTTT. Translated: CASSVRPNTGELFF.

The table lists this clone with a count of one. The chain combines TRBV27 with TRBJ1-1; no reliable D call. Germline V gene data show CDR1 as MNHEY and CDR2 as SMNVEV (reference sequence). V was clipped by 3 bases and J by 7 bases, with 12 bases between them. The CDR3 has 13 amino acids. The CDR3 region has the DNA TGTGCCAGCAGTTTTCGCGCGGATATTGAAGCTTTCTTT. Protein sequence: CASSFRADIEAFF.

This clone was detected a few times. CDR3 sequence reads: CASSDSGGASNQPQHF. CDR3 DNA: TGTGCCAGCAGTGATTCGGGGGGCGCCAGCAATCAGCCCCAGCATTTT. The chain combines TRBV2 with TRBJ1-5, with a tentative D call TRBD1 (6 bases). V was shortened by 3 bases and J by 1 base, with 13 bases between the two germline ends. The CDR3 spans 16 residues. Germline V gene lookup returns CDR1 SNHLY and CDR2 FYNNEI.

As for this clone: The same CDR3 also results from other DNA sequences found in this sample. The chain carries TRBV6-6 and TRBJ1-5, with 10 bases identical to TRBD1. Trimming cost V 6 bases and J 7 bases; bases outside gene matches: 6. The CDR3 length is 14 residues. CDR1 is MNHNY and CDR2 is SVGAGI in the germline V gene (reference sequence). CDR3 amino acids: CASSTGQGGQPQHF. CDR3 bases: TGTGCCAGCAGCACCGGACAGGGGGGGCAGCCCCAGCATTTT.

This clone is a singleton in its sample. CDR3 amino acids: CASAPNIYGYTF. CDR3 sequence (DNA): TGTGCCAGCGCCCCTAACATATATGGCTACACCTTC. This rearrangement joins TRBV28 to TRBJ1-2; no definite D call. This CDR3 has 12 amino acids. The V end was cut by 8 bases, the J end by 5 bases, with 12 bases between. Germline assignment: CDR1 MDHEN and CDR2 SYDVKM.

The chain joins TRBV30 to TRBJ2-5; D perhaps matches TRBD2 (5 bases). The CDR3 has 12 amino acids. Trimming shortened V by 1 base and J by 7 bases, and 10 bases separated the two germline ends. Germline CDR1 is GTSNPN and CDR2 is SVGIG (reference sequence). CDR3 in DNA: TGTGCCTGGAGTGGACGGAGGCTGACCCAGTACTTC. Translating it yields CAWSGRRLTQYF.

The V gene is TRBV7-3, the J gene TRBJ2-1; a possible D gene is TRBD2 (6 bases). The V gene lost 5 bases and the J gene lost 4 bases, with 15 bases spanning the gap. The CDR3 loop spans 15 amino acids. The germline gives CDR1 SGHTA, CDR2 FQGTGA. The chain's CDR3 is CASSQTREAYNEQFF. In DNA, the CDR3 is TGTGCCAGCAGCCAAACTAGGGAGGCTTACAATGAGCAGTTCTTC.